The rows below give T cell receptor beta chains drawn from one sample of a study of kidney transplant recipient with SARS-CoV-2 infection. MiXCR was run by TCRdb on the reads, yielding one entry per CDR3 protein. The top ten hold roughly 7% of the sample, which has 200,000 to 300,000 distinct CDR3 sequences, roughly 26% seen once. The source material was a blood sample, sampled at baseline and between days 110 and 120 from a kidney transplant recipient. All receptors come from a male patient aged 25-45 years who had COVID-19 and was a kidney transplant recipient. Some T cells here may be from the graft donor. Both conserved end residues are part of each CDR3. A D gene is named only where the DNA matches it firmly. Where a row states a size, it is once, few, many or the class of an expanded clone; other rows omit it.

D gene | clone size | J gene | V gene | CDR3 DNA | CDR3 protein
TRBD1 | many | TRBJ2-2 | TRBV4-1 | TGCGCCAGCAGCCGGACAGGGGCGAGCACCGGGGAGCTGTTTTTT | CASSRTGASTGELFF
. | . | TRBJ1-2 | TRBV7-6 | TGTGCCAGCAGCGCCCTCCATGAATCTCGAAAGACCTGTGGCTACACCTTC | CASSALHESRKTCGYTF
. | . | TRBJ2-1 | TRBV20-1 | TGCAGTGTACCCCCCCGAGTGAGTGGGAATGAGCAGTTCTTC | CSVPPRVSGNEQFF
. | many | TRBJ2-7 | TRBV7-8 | TGTGCCAGTGGGTACGGGCCATCCTTGAACGAGCAGTACTTC | CASGYGPSLNEQYF
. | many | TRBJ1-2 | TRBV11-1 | TGTGCCAGCAGCTTTCACCGTAAGGCTGGAAAGACCTATGGCTACACCTTC | CASSFHRKAGKTYGYTF
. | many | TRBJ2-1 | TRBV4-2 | TGTGCCAGCAGTGATCATGGGGCCGCGAATGAGCAGTTCTTC | CASSDHGAANEQFF
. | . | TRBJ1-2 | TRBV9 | TGTGCCAGCCGTACCTCGTACTCAAGAAAGACCTATGGCTACACCTTC | CASRTSYSRKTYGYTF
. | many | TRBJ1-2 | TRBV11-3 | TGTGCCAGCAGCGGTTCCAGCGATCTCGGAAAGACCTATGGCTACACCTTC | CASSGSSDLGKTYGYTF
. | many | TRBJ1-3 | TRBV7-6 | TGTGCCAGCAGCGATTTTTCTGGAAACACCATATATTTT | CASSDFSGNTIYF
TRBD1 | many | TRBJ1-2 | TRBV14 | TGTGCCAGCAGCCATGGGACAGGGAGTTTTGGCTACACCTTC | CASSHGTGSFGYTF
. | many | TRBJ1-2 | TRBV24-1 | TGTGCCACCAGTGACAAAGATAGTACCAGAAAGACCTATGGCTACACCTTC | CATSDKDSTRKTYGYTF
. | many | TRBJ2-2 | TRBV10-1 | TGCGCCAGCAGTGAGGGGGACGGGGAGCTGTTTTTT | CASSEGDGELFF
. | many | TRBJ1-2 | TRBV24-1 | TGTGCCACCAGTGTTCTGGATAGTACCAGAAAGACCTATGGCTACACCTTC | CATSVLDSTRKTYGYTF
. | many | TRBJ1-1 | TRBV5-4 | TGTGCCAGCAGCTTGGATCTGGGGGACGGGACTGAAGCTTTCTTT | CASSLDLGDGTEAFF